The clone carrying this T cell receptor (beta chain) was recorded at least ten times. This record comes from a study of blood T cells in healthy people across ages. It was with a sample-barcoded 5' primer and a J-beta primer mix that a second PCR of roughly 7 to 12 cycles was run. Each CDR3 protein gets one entry after TCRdb re-called the 5' RACE reads with MiXCR. The table has approximately 810,000 distinct CDR3 sequences, under 35% seen once. CDR3 length: 14 amino acids. The germline CDR1 and CDR2 sequences are SGHVS and FQNEAQ. J lost 14 bases, V lost 5 bases, and 14 bases had no gene match. The sample comprised blood. The source is a woman aged 80 or older in good health. The V and J genes are TRBV7-8 and TRBJ2-1, with 8 bases lining up with TRBD1. The CDR3 nucleotides are TGTGCCAGCAGCGCCTACACTGTGGACAGGGAGGAGTTCTTC. It specifies CASSAYTVDREEFF.